Shown below are 16 T cell receptor beta chains from a single sample sequenced in a study of cytomegalovirus exposure and HLA in healthy donors. It was with 60 Vbeta and 13 Jbeta primers that the PCR ran. Produced via immunoSEQ multiplex PCR; TCRdb's table is partial and in-frame only. The sample shows more than 95,000 clones, 65% to 80% of them seen only once. The sequenced sample was PBMCs. These receptors were taken from a woman aged 18-30 years in good health and CMV-seropositive.

The rearrangement joins TRBV4-1 to TRBJ2-2, with D possibly matching TRBD2 (6 bases). CDR1 and CDR2 from the germline V gene are MGHRA and YSYEKL. Trimming pared 3 bases from V and 1 base from J, leaving 15 bases between. The CDR3 runs 17 residues. The CDR3 sequence: CASSQRADSGNTGELFF. The CDR3, as DNA: TGCGCCAGCAGCCAGAGGGCCGATAGCGGGAACACCGGGGAGCTGTTTTTT.

The V and J genes are TRBV18 and TRBJ1-5; D ambiguous. Trimming cost V 6 bases and J 7 bases, with 10 bases left between them. This CDR3 has 12 residues. CDR1 and CDR2 from the germline V gene are KGHSH and LQKENI. The CDR3 DNA reads TGTGCCAGCTCGACTGGATCCCAGCCCCAGCATTTT. Amino acids: CASSTGSQPQHF.

This clone appeared a few times. CDR3 residues: CASSERRFRQGNTEAFF. Written as DNA, the CDR3 is TGTGCCAGCAGTGAAAGGCGATTCCGACAGGGGAACACTGAAGCTTTCTTT. The chain has TRBV6-1 and TRBJ1-1; 7 bases map to TRBD1. Unmatched junction bases numbered 10, after V lost 2 bases and J lost 1 base. The CDR3 loop spans 17 amino acids. From germline, CDR1 is MNHNS and CDR2 SASEGT.

This chain uses TRBV2 with TRBJ1-5, with 7 bases matching TRBD1. CDR1 and CDR2 from the germline V gene are SNHLY and FYNNEI. The CDR3 covers 15 residues. V lost 6 bases, J lost 2 bases, and 7 bases stayed unmatched. The CDR3 nucleotides read TGTGCCAGCAGACCCACAGGGGCTGGCAATCAGCCCCAGCATTTT. Its translation: CASRPTGAGNQPQHF. Full variable domain (outside the CDR3, taken from reference TRBV2 and TRBJ1-5): EPEVTQTPSHQVTQMGQEVILRCVPISNHLYFYWYRQILGQKVEFLVSFYNNEISEKSEIFDDQFSVERPDGSNFTLKIRSTKLEDSAMYFCASRPTGAGNQPQHFGDGTRLSIL.

The J gene is TRBJ2-3, the V gene TRBV29-1; 7 positions agree with TRBD2. CDR1 SQVTM and CDR2 ANQGSEA come from the germline V gene. This CDR3 region has 13 residues. V gave up 3 bases and J gave up 1 base; unmatched junction bases: 1. The CDR3 region has the DNA TGCAGCGTTGACCTAGCGGGCACAGATACGCAGTATTTT. It codes for CSVDLAGTDTQYF.

The chain recombines TRBV7-6 with TRBJ2-5, with 10 nucleotides matching TRBD2. CDR3 size: 19 residues. The V gene's germline CDR1 is SGHVS and CDR2 FNYEAQ. J lost 2 bases, V lost 1 base, and 13 bases had no gene match. In DNA form, the CDR3 reads TGTGCCAGCAGCTTAGTGGTAGCGGGGGGTCGCTACTATCAAGAGACCCAGTACTTC. It translates to CASSLVVAGGRYYQETQYF.

The rearrangement joins TRBV9 to TRBJ1-4, with D possibly being TRBD1 (6 bases). The germline V gene encodes CDR1 SGDLS and CDR2 YYNGEE. Trimming shortened V by 3 bases and J by 6 bases, and 18 bases separated the two germline ends. CDR3 length: 16 amino acids. CDR3 in DNA: TGTGCCAGCAGCGCAAAAAAGGGGGATATAGATGAAAAACTGTTTTTT. Protein: CASSAKKGDIDEKLFF.

V and J are TRBV10-3 and TRBJ2-5; 14 nucleotides line up with TRBD2. V shed 10 bases and J 1 base; nucleotides not matched to a gene: 2. Looked up from germline, CDR1 is ENHRY and CDR2 is SYGVKD. This CDR3 has 14 amino acids. The CDR3: CATGLAGGQETQYF. The CDR3 nucleotides read TGTGCCACCGGACTAGCGGGGGGCCAAGAGACCCAGTACTTC.

This clone was seen a handful of times. This chain links TRBV6-1 with TRBJ1-5, with a possible D match to TRBD1 (6 bases). CDR1 and CDR2 (germline): MNHNS, SASEGT. This CDR3 spans 16 amino acids. V shed 3 bases and J shed 3 bases, with 15 bases lying between them. The CDR3 DNA reads TGTGCCAGCAGTGAGAGAGGACAGTCTTACAATCAGCCCCAGCATTTT. It yields the protein CASSERGQSYNQPQHF.

The chain links TRBV7-8 to TRBJ2-7, with 12 bases fitting TRBD2. The CDR3 runs 17 residues. Looked up from germline, CDR1 is SGHVS and CDR2 is FQNEAQ. The V gene end was trimmed by 5 bases and the J gene end by 0 bases; junction bases not matched to a gene: 8. The DNA of the CDR3 is TGTGCCAGCAGCCGGACTAGCGGGATGGGGGGCTCCTACGAGCAGTACTTC. It translates to CASSRTSGMGGSYEQYF.

The chain is built from TRBV27 and TRBJ2-7; D call uncertain. The CDR3 runs to 14 residues. Germline lookup yields CDR1 MNHEY and CDR2 SMNVEV (reference sequence). The germline V and J ends were trimmed by 8 bases and 0 bases, with 14 bases remaining between them. CDR3 amino acids: CASALTWSSYEQYF. The CDR3 DNA is TGTGCCAGCGCTTTAACGTGGAGCTCCTACGAGCAGTACTTC.

V and J are TRBV2 and TRBJ1-2; D is undetermined. The V gene's germline CDR1 is SNHLY and CDR2 FYNNEI. The V gene lost 6 bases and the J gene lost 8 bases, with 16 bases spanning the gap. This CDR3 is 13 amino acids long. CDR3 protein: CASSLGVDRGYTF. CDR3 coding DNA: TGTGCCAGCAGCCTTGGAGTTGACCGGGGCTACACCTTC.

The chain combines TRBV19 with TRBJ2-1; 8 nucleotides line up with TRBD2. Germline CDR1 LNHDA, CDR2 SQIVND (reference sequence). J was trimmed by 5 bases and V by 1 base; bases with no gene match: 13. The CDR3 covers 18 residues. The CDR3, as DNA: TGTGCCAGTAGTATAGCACATCGGGGGGGAATAGGAGACAATGAGCAGTTCTTC. It codes for CASSIAHRGGIGDNEQFF.

This sequence joins TRBV20-1 and TRBJ1-2; a possible D gene is TRBD1 (6 bases). Between the trimmed V and J ends, which lost 5 bases and 7 bases, there was a span of 11 bases. The CDR3 spans 11 residues. Germline loops: CDR1 DFQATT, CDR2 SNEGSKA (reference sequence). CDR3 sequence reads: CSASGRGGYTF. Here the CDR3 DNA reads TGCAGTGCTTCCGGCAGGGGTGGCTACACCTTC.

V is TRBV2 and J is TRBJ2-1; the D gene is possibly TRBD2 (6 bases). The germline gives CDR1 SNHLY, CDR2 FYNNEI. With 5 bases removed from V and 3 bases from J, the gap between germline ends came to 14 bases. The CDR3 extends over 15 amino acids. The CDR3 protein is CASSRLRGFYNEQFF. CDR3 nucleotides: TGTGCCAGCAGTCGACTCCGGGGGTTCTACAATGAGCAGTTCTTC.

This chain connects TRBV10-3 to TRBJ1-2, with D perhaps matching TRBD1 (6 bases). The CDR3 length is 14 residues. Trimming stripped 6 bases from V and 4 bases from J, with 15 bases between. CDR1 and CDR2 (germline): ENHRY, SYGVKD. Here the CDR3 DNA reads TGTGCCATCAGCGCGATAGGACAGCTCTATGGCTACACCTTC. It encodes CAISAIGQLYGYTF.